The entry below describes one T cell receptor beta chain. Its target is unknown. This record comes from a study of T cells in Graves' hyperthyroidism and ophthalmopathy. General observations from the study: Blood shared most expanded thyroid clonotypes above 0.001.

The germline V gene has CDR1 MNHEY and CDR2 SMNVEV (reference sequence). The V gene end was trimmed by 8 bases and the J gene end by 3 bases; junction bases not matched to a gene: 8. The CDR3 spans 15 residues. Amplification of TCR beta CDR3 regions was performed using RNA transcripts as template. An initial round of RT-PCR targeting the TCR CDR3 relied on the HTBI primer set. TCRdb passed the multiplex PCR reads through MiXCR, listing each CDR3 protein once. The sample has fewer than 650,000 distinct CDR3 sequences, approximately 14% seen once. Uncontrolled infection, other autoimmune disease, pregnancy or lactation barred patients from enrollment. Each diagnosis drew on symptoms, thyroxine, TRAb, thyroid ultrasound and orbital computed tomography findings.

Material: blood. This clonotype was obtained from a woman in her 40s with Graves' ophthalmopathy. The chain recombines TRBV27 with TRBJ1-1; TRBD1 matches at 11 bases. This CDR3 reads CASGDRGRKDTEAFF. Here the CDR3 DNA reads TGTGCCAGCGGGGACAGGGGGAGGAAGGACACTGAAGCTTTCTTT.